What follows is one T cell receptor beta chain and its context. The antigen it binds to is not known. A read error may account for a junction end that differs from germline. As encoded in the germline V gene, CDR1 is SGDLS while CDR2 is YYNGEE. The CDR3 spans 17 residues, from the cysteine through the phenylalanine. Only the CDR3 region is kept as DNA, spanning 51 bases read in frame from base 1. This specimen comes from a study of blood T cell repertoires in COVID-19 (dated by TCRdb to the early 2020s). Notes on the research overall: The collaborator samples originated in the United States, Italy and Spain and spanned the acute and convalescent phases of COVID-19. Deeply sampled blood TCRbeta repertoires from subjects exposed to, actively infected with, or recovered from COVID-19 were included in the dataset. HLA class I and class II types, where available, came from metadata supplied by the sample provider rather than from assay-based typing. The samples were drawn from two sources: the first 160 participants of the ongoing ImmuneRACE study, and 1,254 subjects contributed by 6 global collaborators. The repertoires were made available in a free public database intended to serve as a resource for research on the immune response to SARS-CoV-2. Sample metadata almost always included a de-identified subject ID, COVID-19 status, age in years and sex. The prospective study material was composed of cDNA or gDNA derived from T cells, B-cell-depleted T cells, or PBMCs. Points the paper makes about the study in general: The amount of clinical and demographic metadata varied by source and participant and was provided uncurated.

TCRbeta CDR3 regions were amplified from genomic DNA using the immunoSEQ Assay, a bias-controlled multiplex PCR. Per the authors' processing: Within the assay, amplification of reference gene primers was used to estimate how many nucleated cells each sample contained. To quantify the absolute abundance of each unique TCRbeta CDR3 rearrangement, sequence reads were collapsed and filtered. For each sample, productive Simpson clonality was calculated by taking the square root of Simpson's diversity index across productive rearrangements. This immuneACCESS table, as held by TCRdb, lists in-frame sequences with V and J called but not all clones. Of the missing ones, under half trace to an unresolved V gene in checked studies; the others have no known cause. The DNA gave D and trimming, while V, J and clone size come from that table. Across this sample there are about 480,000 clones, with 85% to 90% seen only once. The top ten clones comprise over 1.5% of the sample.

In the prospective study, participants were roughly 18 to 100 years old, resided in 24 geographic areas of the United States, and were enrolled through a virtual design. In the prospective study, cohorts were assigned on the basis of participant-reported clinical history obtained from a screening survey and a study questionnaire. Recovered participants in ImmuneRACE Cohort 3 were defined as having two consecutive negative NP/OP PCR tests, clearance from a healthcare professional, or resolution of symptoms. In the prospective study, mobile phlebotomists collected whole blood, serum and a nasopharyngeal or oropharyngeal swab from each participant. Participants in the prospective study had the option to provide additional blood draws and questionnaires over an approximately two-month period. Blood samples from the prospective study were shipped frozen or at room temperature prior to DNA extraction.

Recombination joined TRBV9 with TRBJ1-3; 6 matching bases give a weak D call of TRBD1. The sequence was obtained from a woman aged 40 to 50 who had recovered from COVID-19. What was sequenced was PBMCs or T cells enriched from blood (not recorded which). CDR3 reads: CASSITPGGSSGSTIYF. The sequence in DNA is TGTGCCAGCAGCATCACCCCGGGGGGCTCGTCTGGAAGCACCATATATTTT.